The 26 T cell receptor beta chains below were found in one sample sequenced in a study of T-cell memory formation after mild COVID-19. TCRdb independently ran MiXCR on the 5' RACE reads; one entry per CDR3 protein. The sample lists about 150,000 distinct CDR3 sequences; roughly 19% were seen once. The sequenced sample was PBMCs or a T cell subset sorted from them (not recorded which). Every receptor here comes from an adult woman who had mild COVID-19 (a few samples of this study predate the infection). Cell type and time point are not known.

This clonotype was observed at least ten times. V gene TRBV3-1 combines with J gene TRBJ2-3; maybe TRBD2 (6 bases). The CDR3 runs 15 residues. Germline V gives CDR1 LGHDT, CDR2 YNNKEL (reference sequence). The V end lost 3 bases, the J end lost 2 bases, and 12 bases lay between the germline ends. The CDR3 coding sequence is TGTGCCAGCAGCCACAATGGACTACTCACAGATACGCAGTATTTT. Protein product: CASSHNGLLTDTQYF.

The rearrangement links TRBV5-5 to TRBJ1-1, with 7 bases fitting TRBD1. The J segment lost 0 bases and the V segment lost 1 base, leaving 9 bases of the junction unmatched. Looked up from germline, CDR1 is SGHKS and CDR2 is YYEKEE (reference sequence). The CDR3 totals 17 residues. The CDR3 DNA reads TGTGCCAGCAGCTTGATGGGACAGAGAAGATTGAACACTGAAGCTTTCTTT. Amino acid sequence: CASSLMGQRRLNTEAFF.

CDR3: CASSLQPGTGPTGASWNEQFF. CDR3 DNA: TGTGCCAGCAGCTTACAACCCGGGACAGGCCCAACGGGAGCTTCTTGGAATGAGCAGTTCTTC. This sequence joins TRBV7-9 and TRBJ2-1; 8 nucleotides match TRBD1. The CDR3 has 21 amino acids. Losses at the gene ends were 2 bases for V and 7 bases for J; bases not matched to a gene: 25. Germline V lookup: CDR1 SEHNR, CDR2 FQNEAQ (reference sequence).

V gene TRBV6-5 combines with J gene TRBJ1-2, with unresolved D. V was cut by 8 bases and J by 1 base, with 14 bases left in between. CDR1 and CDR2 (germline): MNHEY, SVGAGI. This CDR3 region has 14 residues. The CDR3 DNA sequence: TGTGCCAGCGGCAGGAGTGGCGGTAACTATGGCTACACCTTC. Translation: CASGRSGGNYGYTF.

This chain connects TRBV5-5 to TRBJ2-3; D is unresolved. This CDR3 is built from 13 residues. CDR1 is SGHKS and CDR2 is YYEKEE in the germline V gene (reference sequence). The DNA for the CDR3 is TGTTCAAGCAACAGACAAGTCACAGATACGCAGTATTTT. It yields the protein CSSNRQVTDTQYF.

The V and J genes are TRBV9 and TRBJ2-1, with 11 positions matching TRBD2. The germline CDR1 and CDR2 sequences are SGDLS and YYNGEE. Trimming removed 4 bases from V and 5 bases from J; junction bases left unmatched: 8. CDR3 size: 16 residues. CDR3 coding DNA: TGTGCCAGCAGCTCACAGGGGACTAGCGGTCACAATGAGCAGTTCTTC. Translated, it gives CASSSQGTSGHNEQFF. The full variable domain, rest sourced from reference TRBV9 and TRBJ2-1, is DSGVTQTPKHLITATGQRVTLRCSPRSGDLSVYWYQQSLDQGLQFLIQYYNGEERAKGNILERFSAQQFPDLHSELNLSSLELGDSALYFCASSSQGTSGHNEQFFGPGTRLTVL.

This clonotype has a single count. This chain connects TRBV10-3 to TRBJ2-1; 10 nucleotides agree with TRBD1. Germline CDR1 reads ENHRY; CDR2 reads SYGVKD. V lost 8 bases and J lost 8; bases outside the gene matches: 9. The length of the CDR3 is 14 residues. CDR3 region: CAIQRTGGRDEQFF. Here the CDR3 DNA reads TGTGCCATCCAGCGGACAGGGGGTAGGGATGAGCAGTTCTTC.

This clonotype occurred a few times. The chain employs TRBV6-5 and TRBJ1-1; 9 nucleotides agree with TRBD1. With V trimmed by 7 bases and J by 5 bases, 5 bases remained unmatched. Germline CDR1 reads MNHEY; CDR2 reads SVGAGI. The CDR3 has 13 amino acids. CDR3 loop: CASTRQGGTEAFF. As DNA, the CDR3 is TGTGCCAGCACCAGACAGGGGGGAACTGAAGCTTTCTTT.

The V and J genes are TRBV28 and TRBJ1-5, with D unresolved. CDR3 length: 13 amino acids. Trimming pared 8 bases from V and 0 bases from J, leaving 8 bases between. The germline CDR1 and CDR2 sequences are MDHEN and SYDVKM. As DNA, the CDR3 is TGTGCCAGCGAAGCCGATAGCAATCAGCCCCAGCATTTT. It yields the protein CASEADSNQPQHF.

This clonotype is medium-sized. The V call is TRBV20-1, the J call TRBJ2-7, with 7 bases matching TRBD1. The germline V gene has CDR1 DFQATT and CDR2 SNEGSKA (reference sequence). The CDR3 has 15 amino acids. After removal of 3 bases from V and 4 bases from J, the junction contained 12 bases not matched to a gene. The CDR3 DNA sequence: TGCAGTGCTAGGGACCACAGGGGTCCGGGGTACGAGCAGTACTTC. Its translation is CSARDHRGPGYEQYF.

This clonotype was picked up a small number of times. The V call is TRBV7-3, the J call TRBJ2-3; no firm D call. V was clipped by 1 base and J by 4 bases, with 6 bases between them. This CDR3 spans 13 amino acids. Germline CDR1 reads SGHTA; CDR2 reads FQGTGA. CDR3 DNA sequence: TGTGCCAGCAGCTTAAATTATGCAGATACGCAGTATTTT. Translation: CASSLNYADTQYF.

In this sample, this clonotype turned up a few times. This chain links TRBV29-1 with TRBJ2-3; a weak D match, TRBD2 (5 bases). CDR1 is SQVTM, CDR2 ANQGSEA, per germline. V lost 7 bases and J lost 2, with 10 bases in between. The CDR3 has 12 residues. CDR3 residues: CSAQRITDTQYF. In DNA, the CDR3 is TGCAGCGCGCAGCGGATCACAGATACGCAGTATTTT.

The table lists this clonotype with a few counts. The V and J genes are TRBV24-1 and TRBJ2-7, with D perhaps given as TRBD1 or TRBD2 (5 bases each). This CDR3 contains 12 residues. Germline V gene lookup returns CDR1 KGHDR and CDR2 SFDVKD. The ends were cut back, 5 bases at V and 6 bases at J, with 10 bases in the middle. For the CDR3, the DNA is TGTGCCACCAGTGCCGGGGCTAGCGAGCAGTACTTC. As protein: CATSAGASEQYF.

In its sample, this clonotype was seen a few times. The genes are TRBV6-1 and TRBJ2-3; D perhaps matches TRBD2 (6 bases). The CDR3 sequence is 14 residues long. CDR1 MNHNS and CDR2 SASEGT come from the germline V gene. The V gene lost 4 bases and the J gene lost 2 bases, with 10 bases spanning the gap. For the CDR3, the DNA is TGTGCCAGCAGTGCCGCGGGATTCACAGATACGCAGTATTTT. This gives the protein CASSAAGFTDTQYF.

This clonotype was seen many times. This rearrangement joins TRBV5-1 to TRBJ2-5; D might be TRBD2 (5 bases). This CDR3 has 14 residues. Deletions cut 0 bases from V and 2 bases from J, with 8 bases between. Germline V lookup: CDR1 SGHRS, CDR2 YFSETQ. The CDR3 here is CASSLVGGQETQYF. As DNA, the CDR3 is TGCGCCAGCAGCTTGGTAGGCGGGCAAGAGACCCAGTACTTC.

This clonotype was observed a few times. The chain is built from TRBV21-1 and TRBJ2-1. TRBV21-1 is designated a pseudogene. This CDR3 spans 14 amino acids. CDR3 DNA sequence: TGTGCCAGCATCAAGGGGAGCTCCTACAATGAGCAGTTCTTC. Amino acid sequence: CASIKGSSYNEQFF.

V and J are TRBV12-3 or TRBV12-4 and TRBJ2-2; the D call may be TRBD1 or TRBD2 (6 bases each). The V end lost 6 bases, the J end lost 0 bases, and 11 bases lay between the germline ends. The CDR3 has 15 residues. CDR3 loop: CASRPGAPNTGELFF. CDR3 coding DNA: TGTGCCAGCAGACCGGGGGCACCGAACACCGGGGAGCTGTTTTTT.

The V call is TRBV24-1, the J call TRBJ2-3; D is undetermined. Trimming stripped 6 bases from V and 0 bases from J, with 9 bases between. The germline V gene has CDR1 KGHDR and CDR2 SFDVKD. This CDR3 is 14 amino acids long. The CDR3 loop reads CATSHWGSTDTQYF. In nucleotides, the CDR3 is TGTGCCACCAGTCACTGGGGAAGCACAGATACGCAGTATTTT.

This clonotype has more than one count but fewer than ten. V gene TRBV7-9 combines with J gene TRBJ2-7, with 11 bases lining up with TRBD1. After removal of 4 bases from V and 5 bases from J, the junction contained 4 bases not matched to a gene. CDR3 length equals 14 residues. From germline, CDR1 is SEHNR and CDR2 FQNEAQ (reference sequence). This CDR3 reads CASSWGQGGNEQYF. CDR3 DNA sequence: TGTGCCAGCAGCTGGGGACAGGGGGGGAACGAGCAGTACTTC.

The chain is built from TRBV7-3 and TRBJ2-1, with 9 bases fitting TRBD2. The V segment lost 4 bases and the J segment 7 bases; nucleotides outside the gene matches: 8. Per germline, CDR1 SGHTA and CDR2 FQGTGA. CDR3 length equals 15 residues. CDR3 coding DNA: TGTGCCAGCAGCTCCGGGGGAAGCGGGAGGAATGAGCAGTTCTTC. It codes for CASSSGGSGRNEQFF.

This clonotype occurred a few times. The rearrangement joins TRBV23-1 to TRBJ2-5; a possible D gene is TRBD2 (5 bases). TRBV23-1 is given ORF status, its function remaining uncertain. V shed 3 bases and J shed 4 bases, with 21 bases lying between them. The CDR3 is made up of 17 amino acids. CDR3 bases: TGCGCCAGCAGTCATACCCGCAAAATAGGTCGGGGAGAGACCCAGTACTTC. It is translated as CASSHTRKIGRGETQYF.

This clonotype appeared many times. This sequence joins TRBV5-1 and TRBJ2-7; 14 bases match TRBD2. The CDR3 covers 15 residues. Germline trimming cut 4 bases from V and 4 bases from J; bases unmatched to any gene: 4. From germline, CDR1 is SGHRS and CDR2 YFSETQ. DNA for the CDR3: TGCGCCAGCAGCCCTCGGACTAGCGGGGGGTACGAGCAGTACTTC. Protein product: CASSPRTSGGYEQYF.

The CDR3 loop is CASGLVSPTPRLFF. CDR3 coding DNA: TGTGCTAGTGGTTTGGTATCCCCGACTCCTCGGCTGTTCTTC. The rearrangement joins TRBV12-5 to TRBJ2-1, with no clear D. The CDR3 is 14 residues long. Trimming removed 0 bases from V and 15 bases from J, with 18 bases in between. CDR1 is LGHNT and CDR2 is FRNRAP in the germline V gene.

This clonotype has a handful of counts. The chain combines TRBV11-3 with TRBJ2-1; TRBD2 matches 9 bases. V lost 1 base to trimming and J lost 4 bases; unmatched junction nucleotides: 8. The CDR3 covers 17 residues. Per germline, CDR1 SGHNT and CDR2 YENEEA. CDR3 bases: TGTGCCAGCAGCTTAGGTCGGGGCGGACTAGCGTACAATGAGCAGTTCTTC. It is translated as CASSLGRGGLAYNEQFF.

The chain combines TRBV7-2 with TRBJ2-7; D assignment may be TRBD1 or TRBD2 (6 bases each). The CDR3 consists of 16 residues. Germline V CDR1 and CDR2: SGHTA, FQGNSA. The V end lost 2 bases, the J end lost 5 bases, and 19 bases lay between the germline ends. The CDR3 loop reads CASSLKLNKGEDEQYF. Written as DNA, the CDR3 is TGTGCCAGCAGCTTAAAGTTGAACAAGGGGGAGGACGAGCAGTACTTC. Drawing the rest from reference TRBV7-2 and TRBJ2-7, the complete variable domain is GAGVSQSPSNKVTEKGKDVELRCDPISGHTALYWYRQSLGQGLEFLIYFQGNSAPDKSGLPSDRFSAERTGGSVSTLTIQRTQQEDSAVYLCASSLKLNKGEDEQYFGPGTRLTVT.

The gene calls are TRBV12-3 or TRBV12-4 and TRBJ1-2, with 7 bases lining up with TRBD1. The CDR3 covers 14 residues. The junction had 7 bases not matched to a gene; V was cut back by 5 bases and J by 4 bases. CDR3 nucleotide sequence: TGTGCCAGCAGTCGTCAGGGGGATAGCTATGGCTACACCTTC. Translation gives CASSRQGDSYGYTF.